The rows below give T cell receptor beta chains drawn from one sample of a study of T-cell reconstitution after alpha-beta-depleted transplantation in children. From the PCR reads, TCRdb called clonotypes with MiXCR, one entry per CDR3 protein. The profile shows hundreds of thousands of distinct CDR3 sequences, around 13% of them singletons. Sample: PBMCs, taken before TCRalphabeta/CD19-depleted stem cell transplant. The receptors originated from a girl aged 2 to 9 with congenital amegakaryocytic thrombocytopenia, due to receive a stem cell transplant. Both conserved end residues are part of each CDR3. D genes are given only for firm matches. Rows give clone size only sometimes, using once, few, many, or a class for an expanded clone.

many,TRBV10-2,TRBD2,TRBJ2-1,CASSSSSLAGGLSSYNEQFF,TGCGCCAGCAGTAGCTCCTCACTAGCGGGAGGCCTTAGCTCCTACAATGAGCAGTTCTTC
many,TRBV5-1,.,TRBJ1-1,CASSLRSPGDTEAFF,TGCGCCAGCAGCTTGAGGTCCCCGGGGGACACTGAAGCTTTCTTT
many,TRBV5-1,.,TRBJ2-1,CASSVMAGSSYNEQFF,TGCGCCAGCAGTGTAATGGCGGGCAGCTCCTACAATGAGCAGTTCTTC
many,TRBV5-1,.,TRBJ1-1,CASSLTQGFEAFF,TGCGCCAGCAGCTTGACCCAGGGGTTTGAAGCTTTCTTT
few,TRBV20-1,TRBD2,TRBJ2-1,CCARDGGGLRAYNEQFF,TGCTGTGCTAGAGATGGGGGAGGGTTGCGGGCTTACAATGAGCAGTTCTTC
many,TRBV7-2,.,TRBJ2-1,CASSLEPLSNNNEQFF,TGTGCCAGCAGCTTAGAGCCCCTTTCGAATAACAATGAGCAGTTCTTC
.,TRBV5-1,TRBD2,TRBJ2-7,CASSLSLAGTYEQYF,TGCGCCAGCAGCTTGAGCCTAGCGGGGACCTACGAGCAGTACTTC
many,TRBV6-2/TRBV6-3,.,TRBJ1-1,CASSYATGTEETEAFF,TGTGCCAGCAGTTACGCTACCGGGACCGAAGAAACTGAAGCTTTCTTT
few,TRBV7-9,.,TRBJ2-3,CASSGGRADTQYF,TGTGCCAGCAGCGGGGGGCGCGCAGATACGCAGTATTTT
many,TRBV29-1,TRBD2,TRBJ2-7,CSVAGGVLSEQYF,TGCAGCGTAGCGGGAGGGGTTCTTTCCGAGCAGTACTTC
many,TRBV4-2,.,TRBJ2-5,CASSQGITQETQYF,TGTGCCAGCAGCCAAGGGATAACTCAAGAGACCCAGTACTTC
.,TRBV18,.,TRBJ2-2,CASAQGSVFTGELFF,TGTGCCAGCGCTCAGGGGTCCGTGTTCACCGGGGAGCTGTTTTTT
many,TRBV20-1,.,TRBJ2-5,CSARRGLGGTQYF,TGCAGTGCTAGACGCGGTCTGGGAGGGACCCAGTACTTC
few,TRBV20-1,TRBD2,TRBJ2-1,CSARDGSGEFF,TGCAGTGCTAGAGACGGAAGCGGGGAGTTCTTC
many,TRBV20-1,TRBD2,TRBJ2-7,CSGNPTSGAYEQYF,TGCAGTGGTAACCCCACTAGCGGGGCCTACGAGCAGTACTTC
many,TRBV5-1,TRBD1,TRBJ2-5,CASSGRDRVTETQYF,TGCGCCAGCAGCGGGAGGGACAGGGTCACAGAGACCCAGTACTTC
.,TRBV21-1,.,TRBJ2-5,CASSLELLAGIQETQYF,TGTGCCAGCAGCCTCGAACTACTAGCGGGCATCCAAGAGACCCAGTACTTC
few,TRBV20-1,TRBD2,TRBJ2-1,CSASTSGRLNEQFF,TGCAGTGCTTCGACTAGCGGGAGGTTGAATGAGCAGTTCTTC
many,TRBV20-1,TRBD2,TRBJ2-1,CSAKAGLFYNEQFF,TGCAGTGCTAAAGCGGGATTGTTCTACAATGAGCAGTTCTTC
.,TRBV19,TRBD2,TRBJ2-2,CASRLGLAGGPGTGELFF,TGTGCCAGTAGACTTGGTCTAGCGGGAGGCCCCGGCACCGGGGAGCTGTTTTTT
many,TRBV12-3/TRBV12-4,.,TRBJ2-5,CASSALRDPLF,TGTGCCAGCAGCGCACTCCGGGACCCCCTTTTC
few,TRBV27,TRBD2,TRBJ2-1,CASSPIGLAGGYNEQFF,TGTGCCAGCAGTCCGATCGGACTAGCGGGAGGGTACAATGAGCAGTTCTTC
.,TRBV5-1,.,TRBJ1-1,CASSFRPTGNTEAFF,TGCGCCAGCAGCTTCCGCCCGACAGGGAACACTGAAGCTTTCTTT
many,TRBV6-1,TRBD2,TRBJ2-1,CASSLTSGRANEQFF,TGTGCCAGCAGTCTGACTAGCGGGAGGGCCAATGAGCAGTTCTTC
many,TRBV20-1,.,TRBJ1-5,CSARDPAGFGLQHF,TGCAGTGCTAGAGATCCGGCAGGGTTCGGCCTCCAGCATTTT
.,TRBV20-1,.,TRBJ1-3,CSPPGDNSGNTIYF,TGCAGCCCCCCGGGGGACAACTCTGGAAACACCATATATTTT
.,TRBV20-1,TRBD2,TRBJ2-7,CSASILAGGYEQYF,TGCAGTGCTAGTATCTTAGCGGGAGGCTACGAGCAGTACTTC
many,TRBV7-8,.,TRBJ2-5,CASSLQQVQETQYF,TGTGCCAGCAGCTTACAGCAGGTCCAAGAGACCCAGTACTTC
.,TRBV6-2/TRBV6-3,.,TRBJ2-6,CASIRAPVSGANVLTF,TGTGCCAGTATCCGGGCCCCAGTCTCTGGGGCCAACGTCCTGACTTTC
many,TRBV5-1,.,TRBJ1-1,CASSLDRAVLAEAFF,TGCGCCAGCAGCTTGGACAGGGCGGTTTTGGCTGAAGCTTTCTTT
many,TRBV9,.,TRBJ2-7,CASSPRGRGTYEQYF,TGTGCCAGCAGCCCCCGAGGACGTGGGACCTACGAGCAGTACTTC
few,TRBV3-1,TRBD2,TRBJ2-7,CASSQGPGLAGVRAYEQYF,TGTGCCAGCAGCCAAGGTCCGGGACTAGCGGGAGTAAGGGCCTACGAGCAGTACTTC
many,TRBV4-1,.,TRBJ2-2,CASSHIGPLPGTGELFF,TGCGCCAGCAGCCATATTGGACCGCTACCGGGGACCGGGGAGCTGTTTTTT
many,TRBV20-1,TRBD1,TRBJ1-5,CSAGTGVPSQPQHF,TGCAGTGCGGGGACAGGGGTTCCAAGCCAGCCCCAGCATTTT
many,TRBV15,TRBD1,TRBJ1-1,CATSASGTGIAEAFF,TGTGCCACCAGCGCTTCCGGGACAGGGATCGCTGAAGCTTTCTTT
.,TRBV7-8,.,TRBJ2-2,CASSPPGLVNTGELFF,TGTGCCAGCAGTCCACCGGGACTCGTCAACACCGGGGAGCTGTTTTTT
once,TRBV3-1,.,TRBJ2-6,CASCLVASQHFGANVLTF,TGTGCCAGCTGTTTAGTCGCCTCACAGCACTTTGGGGCCAACGTCCTGACTTTC
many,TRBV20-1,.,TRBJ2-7,CSARSSWEQYF,TGCAGTGCCAGGAGCTCTTGGGAGCAGTACTTC
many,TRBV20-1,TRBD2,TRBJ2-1,CSARVTGGHEQFF,TGCAGTGCTAGGGTAACGGGGGGTCACGAGCAGTTCTTC
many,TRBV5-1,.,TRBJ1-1,CASSWRWGVLKAFF,TGCGCCAGCAGCTGGAGATGGGGGGTTCTAAAAGCTTTCTTT
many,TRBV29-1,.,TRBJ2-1,CSVEDPTRGAKQFF,TGCAGCGTTGAAGATCCGACCCGGGGGGCGAAGCAGTTCTTC
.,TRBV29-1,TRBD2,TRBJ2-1,CSVLPMAGGTGEQFF,TGCAGCGTTTTGCCTATGGCGGGAGGTACCGGTGAGCAGTTCTTC
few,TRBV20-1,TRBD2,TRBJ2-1,CRDPGLAEPFLNEQFF,TGCAGGGACCCGGGACTAGCGGAACCTTTTCTCAATGAGCAGTTCTTC
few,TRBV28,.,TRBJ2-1,CASSLVPVHEQFF,TGTGCCAGCAGTTTAGTACCCGTCCATGAGCAGTTCTTC
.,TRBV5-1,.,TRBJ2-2,CASSFKIAANTGELFF,TGCGCCAGCAGCTTTAAGATAGCCGCGAACACCGGGGAGCTGTTTTTT
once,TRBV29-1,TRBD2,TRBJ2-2,CSVGVVREGLVTPGAGELFF,TGCAGCGTTGGGGTGGTGCGGGAGGGCCTAGTCACGCCCGGTGCCGGGGAGCTGTTTTTT
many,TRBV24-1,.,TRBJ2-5,CATSEWSAGQETQYF,TGTGCCACCAGTGAGTGGTCTGCGGGGCAAGAGACCCAGTACTTC
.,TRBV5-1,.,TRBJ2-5,CASSLWGRQSIGDQETQYF,TGCGCCAGCAGCTTGTGGGGGCGACAAAGCATTGGGGACCAAGAGACCCAGTACTTC
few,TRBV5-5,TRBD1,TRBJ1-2,CASSLEGQSYGYTF,TGTGCCAGCAGCTTGGAGGGACAGAGCTATGGCTACACCTTC
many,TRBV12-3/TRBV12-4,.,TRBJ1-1,CASSLAMNTEAFF,TGTGCCAGCAGTTTAGCCATGAACACTGAAGCTTTCTTT